The source of this TCR beta chain is a study of cytomegalovirus exposure and HLA in healthy donors. Background on the study: An earlier analysis found 120 million or so unique TCR beta sequences from approximately 190 million T cells.

In the PCR, 60 Vbeta and 13 Jbeta primers were used. Per the study methods: Later, an analysis found around 80 million unique TCR beta chains, and approximately 10 million of these were shared. Sequencing was performed with immunoSEQ multiplex PCR; in TCRdb, only in-frame clones are kept and a portion is missing. V, J and clone size reflect that table, while D and trimming were determined from the DNA. The data show roughly 80,000 clones, about 74% seen once. V was cut by 0 bases and J by 2 bases, with 10 bases left in between. The CDR3 consists of 15 residues. CDR1 is PRHDT and CDR2 is FYEKMQ in the germline V gene (reference sequence). As regards this clone: The antigen is unknown.

General observations from the study: Through in vitro validation, a few CMV-associated chains were shown to be specific for CMV antigens. Some TCR beta chains (more than 150 of them) were listed as cytomegalovirus-associated.

The chain uses TRBV13 and TRBJ2-5; possibly TRBD1 for D (6 bases). The clonotype originates from a woman in her forties or fifties in good health and CMV-seropositive. The sequenced sample was PBMCs. CDR3 in amino acids: CASSLGLGAQETQYF. Written as DNA, the CDR3 is TGTGCCAGCAGCTTAGGGTTGGGGGCGCAAGAGACCCAGTACTTC.